The 4 T cell receptor beta chains below all came from one sample that was sequenced in a study of blood T cell repertoires in COVID-19 (TCRdb year 2020). Library generation was performed with the immunoSEQ multiplex PCR assay. The clones in this table, taken by TCRdb from immuneACCESS, are in-frame only. Not every clone is retained; where verified, under half of the shortfall comes from an unresolved V gene, and the cause of the rest is unknown. This sample has 45,000 to 55,000 clones in its table, and 90% of those were observed once. In total, the top ten clones hold around 3.1% of the sample. The sample consisted of peripheral blood. These receptors were taken from a human donor in a cohort sampled during active COVID-19.

The chain combines TRBV29-1 with TRBJ1-1, with a tentative D call TRBD1 (6 bases). V was pared by 4 bases and J by 1 base, with 10 bases between. Germline CDR1 reads SQVTM; CDR2 reads ANQGSEA. CDR3 length: 13 amino acids. The CDR3: CSVALGANTEAFF. Written as DNA, the CDR3 is TGCAGCGTTGCCCTGGGGGCGAACACTGAAGCTTTCTTT.

This clone was observed a handful of times. The J gene is TRBJ1-1, the V gene TRBV5-1; unclear D gene. Germline V CDR1 and CDR2: SGHRS, YFSETQ. Trimming stripped 2 bases from V and 7 bases from J, with 12 bases between. The CDR3 totals 13 residues. CDR3 DNA: TGCGCCAGCAGCTTTGGGAGGGTGGGTGAAGCTTTCTTT. Its protein product is CASSFGRVGEAFF.

The chain recombines TRBV11-2 with TRBJ2-2; 11 nucleotides align to TRBD2. This CDR3 has 17 residues. With 0 bases clipped from V and 6 bases from J, the junction kept 6 bases outside the gene matches. From germline, CDR1 is SGHAT and CDR2 FQNNGV. The CDR3 DNA reads as TGTGCCAGCAGCTTAGAAATGGGACTAGCGGTAGCCGGGGAGCTGTTTTTT. The encoded protein is CASSLEMGLAVAGELFF.

This clone was seen a single time. The chain employs TRBV4-1 and TRBJ1-3; 10 bases are a match to TRBD1. This CDR3 spans 16 amino acids. Germline loops: CDR1 MGHRA, CDR2 YSYEKL. Trimming removed 4 bases from V and 8 bases from J; junction bases left unmatched: 11. The CDR3, as DNA: TGCGCCAGCAGCCCCTTACCGGGACAGGGGATGGACACCATATATTTT. As protein: CASSPLPGQGMDTIYF.